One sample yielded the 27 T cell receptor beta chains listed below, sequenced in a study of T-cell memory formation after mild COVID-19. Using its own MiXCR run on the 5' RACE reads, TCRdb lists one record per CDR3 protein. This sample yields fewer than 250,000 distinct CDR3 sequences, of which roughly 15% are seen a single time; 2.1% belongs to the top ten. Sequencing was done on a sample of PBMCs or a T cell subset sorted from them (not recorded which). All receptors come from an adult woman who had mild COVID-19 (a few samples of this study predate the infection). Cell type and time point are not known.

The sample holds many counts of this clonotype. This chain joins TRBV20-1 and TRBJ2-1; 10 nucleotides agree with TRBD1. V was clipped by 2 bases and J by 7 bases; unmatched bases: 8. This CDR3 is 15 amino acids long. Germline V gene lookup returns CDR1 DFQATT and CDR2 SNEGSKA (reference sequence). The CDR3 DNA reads TGCAGTGCTAGATCCGGGACAGGGGTTAGGAATGAGCAGTTCTTC. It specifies CSARSGTGVRNEQFF.

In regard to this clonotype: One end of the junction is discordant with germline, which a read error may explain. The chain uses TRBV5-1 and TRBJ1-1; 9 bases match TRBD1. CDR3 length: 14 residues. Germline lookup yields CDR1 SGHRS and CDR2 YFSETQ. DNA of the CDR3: TGCGCCAGCAGCATGACAGGGGGTGTCGCTGAGGCTTTCTTT. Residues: CASSMTGGVAEAFF.

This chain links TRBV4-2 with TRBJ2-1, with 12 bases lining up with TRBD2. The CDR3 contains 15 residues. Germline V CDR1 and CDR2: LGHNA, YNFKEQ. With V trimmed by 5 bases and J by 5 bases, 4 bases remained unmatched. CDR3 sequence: CASSVRLAGDNEQFF. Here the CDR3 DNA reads TGTGCCAGCAGCGTTCGACTAGCGGGGGACAATGAGCAGTTCTTC.

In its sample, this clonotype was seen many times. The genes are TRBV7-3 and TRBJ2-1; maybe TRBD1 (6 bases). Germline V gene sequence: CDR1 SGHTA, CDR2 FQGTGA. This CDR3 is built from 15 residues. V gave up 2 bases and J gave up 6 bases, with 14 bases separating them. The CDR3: CASSLRVAGVNEQFF. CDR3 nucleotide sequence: TGTGCCAGCAGCTTACGAGTAGCAGGGGTCAATGAGCAGTTCTTC.

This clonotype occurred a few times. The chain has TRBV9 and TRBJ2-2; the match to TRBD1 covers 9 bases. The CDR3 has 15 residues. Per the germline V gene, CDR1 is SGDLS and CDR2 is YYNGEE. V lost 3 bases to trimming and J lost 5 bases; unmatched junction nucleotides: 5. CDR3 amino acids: CASSARQGGTGELFF. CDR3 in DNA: TGTGCCAGCAGCGCAAGACAGGGGGGAACCGGGGAGCTGTTTTTT.

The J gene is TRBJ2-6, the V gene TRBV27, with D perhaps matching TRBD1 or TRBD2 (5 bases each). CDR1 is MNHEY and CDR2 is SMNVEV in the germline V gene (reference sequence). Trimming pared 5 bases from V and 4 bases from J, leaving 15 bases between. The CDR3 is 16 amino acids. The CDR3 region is CASSPYPGAGANVLTF. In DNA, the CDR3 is TGTGCCAGCAGTCCATACCCCGGGGCAGGGGCCAACGTCCTGACTTTC. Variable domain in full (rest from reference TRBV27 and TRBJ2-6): EAQVTQNPRYLITVTGKKLTVTCSQNMNHEYMSWYRQDPGLGLRQIYYSMNVEVTDKGDVPEGYKVSRKEKRNFPLILESPSPNQTSLYFCASSPYPGAGANVLTFGAGSRLTVL.

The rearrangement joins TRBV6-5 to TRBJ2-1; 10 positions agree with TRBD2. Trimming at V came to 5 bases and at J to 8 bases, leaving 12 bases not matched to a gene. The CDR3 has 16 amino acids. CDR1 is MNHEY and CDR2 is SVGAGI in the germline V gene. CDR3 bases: TGTGCCAGCAGTCACCCCCAACTAGCGGGGTCATATGAGCAGTTCTTC. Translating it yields CASSHPQLAGSYEQFF.

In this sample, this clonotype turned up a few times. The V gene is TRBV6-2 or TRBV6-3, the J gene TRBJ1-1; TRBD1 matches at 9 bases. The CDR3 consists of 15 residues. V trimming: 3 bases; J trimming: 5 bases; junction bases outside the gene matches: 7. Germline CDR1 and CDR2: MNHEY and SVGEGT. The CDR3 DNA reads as TGTGCCAGCAGTTATCGGGGACAGGGAGGAACTGAAGCTTTCTTT. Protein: CASSYRGQGGTEAFF.

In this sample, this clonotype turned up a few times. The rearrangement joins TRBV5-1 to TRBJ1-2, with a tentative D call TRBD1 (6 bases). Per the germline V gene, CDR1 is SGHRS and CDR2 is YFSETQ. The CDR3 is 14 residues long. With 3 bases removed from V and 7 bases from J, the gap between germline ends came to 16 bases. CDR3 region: CASSSLTGAPGYTF. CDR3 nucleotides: TGCGCCAGCAGCTCGCTGACGGGGGCGCCTGGCTACACCTTC.

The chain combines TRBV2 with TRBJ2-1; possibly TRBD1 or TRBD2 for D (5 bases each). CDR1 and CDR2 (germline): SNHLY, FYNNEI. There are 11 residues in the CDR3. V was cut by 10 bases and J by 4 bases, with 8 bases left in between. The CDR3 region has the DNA TGTGCCACCGAGGGGTACAATGAGCAGTTCTTC. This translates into CATEGYNEQFF.

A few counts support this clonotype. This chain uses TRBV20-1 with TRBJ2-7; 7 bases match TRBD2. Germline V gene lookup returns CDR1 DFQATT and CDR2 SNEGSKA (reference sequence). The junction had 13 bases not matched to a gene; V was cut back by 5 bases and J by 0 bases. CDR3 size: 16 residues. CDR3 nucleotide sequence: TGCAGTGCTGCCATTAGGTCGGGAGGCCCCTCCTACGAGCAGTACTTC. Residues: CSAAIRSGGPSYEQYF.

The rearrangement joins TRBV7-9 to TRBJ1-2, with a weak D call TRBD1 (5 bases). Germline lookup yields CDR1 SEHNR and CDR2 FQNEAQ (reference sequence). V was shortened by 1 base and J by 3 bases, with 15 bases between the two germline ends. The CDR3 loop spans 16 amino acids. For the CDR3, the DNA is TGTGCCAGCAGCTTAGTAGGCGGGACGGGCGACTATGGCTACACCTTC. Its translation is CASSLVGGTGDYGYTF.

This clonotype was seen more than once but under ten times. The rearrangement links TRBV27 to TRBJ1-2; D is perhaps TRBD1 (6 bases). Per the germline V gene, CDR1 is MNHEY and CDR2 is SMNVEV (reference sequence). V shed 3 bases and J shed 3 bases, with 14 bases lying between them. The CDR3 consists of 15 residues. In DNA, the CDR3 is TGTGCCAGCAGTTTGAACCGGGACACCTACTATGGCTACACCTTC. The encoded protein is CASSLNRDTYYGYTF.

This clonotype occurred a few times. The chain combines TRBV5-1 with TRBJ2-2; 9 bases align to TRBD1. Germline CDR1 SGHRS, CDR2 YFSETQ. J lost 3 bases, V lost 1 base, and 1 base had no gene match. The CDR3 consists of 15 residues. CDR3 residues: CASSLRTGDTGELFF. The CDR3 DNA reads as TGCGCCAGCAGCTTGAGGACAGGGGACACCGGGGAGCTGTTTTTT. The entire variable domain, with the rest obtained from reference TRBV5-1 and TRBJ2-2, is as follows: KAGVTQTPRYLIKTRGQQVTLSCSPISGHRSVSWYQQTPGQGLQFLFEYFSETQRNKGNFPGRFSGRQFSNSRSEMNVSTLELGDSALYLCASSLRTGDTGELFFGEGSRLTVL.

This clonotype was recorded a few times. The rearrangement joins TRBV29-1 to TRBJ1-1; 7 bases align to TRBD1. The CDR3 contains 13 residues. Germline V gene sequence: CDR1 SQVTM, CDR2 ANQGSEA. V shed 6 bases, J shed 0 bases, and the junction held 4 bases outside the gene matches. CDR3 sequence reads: CSVDGTVNTEAFF. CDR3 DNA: TGCAGCGTAGACGGGACAGTGAACACTGAAGCTTTCTTT.

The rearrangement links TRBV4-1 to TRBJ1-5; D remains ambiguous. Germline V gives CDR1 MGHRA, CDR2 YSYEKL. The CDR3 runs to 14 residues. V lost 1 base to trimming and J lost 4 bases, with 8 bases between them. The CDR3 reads CASSQVKGNQPQHF. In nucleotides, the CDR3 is TGCGCCAGCAGCCAAGTCAAGGGAAATCAGCCCCAGCATTTT.

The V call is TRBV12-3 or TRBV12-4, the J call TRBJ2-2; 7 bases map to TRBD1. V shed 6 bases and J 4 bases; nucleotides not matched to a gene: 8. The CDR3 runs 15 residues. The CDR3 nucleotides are TGTGCCAGCAGCAACAGGGGTTGGGGCACCGGGGAGCTGTTTTTT. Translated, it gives CASSNRGWGTGELFF.

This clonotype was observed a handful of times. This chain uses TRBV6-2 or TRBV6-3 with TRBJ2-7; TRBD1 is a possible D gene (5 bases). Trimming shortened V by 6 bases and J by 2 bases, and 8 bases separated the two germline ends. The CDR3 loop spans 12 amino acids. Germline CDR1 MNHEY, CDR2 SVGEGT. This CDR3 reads CASRTAPYEQYF. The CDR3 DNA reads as TGTGCCAGCAGGACAGCACCCTACGAGCAGTACTTC.

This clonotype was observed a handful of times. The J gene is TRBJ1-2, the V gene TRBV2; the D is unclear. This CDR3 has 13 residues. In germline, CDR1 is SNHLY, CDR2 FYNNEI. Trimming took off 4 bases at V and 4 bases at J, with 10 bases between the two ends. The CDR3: CASSAEDGYGYTF. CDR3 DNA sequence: TGTGCCAGCAGTGCGGAGGACGGCTATGGCTACACCTTC. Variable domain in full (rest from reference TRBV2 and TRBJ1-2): EPEVTQTPSHQVTQMGQEVILRCVPISNHLYFYWYRQILGQKVEFLVSFYNNEISEKSEIFDDQFSVERPDGSNFTLKIRSTKLEDSAMYFCASSAEDGYGYTFGSGTRLTVV.

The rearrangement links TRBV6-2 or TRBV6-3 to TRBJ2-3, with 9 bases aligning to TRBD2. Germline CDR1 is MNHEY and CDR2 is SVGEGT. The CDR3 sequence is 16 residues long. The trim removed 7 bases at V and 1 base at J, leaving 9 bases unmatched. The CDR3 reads CASNPSVAGGTDTQYF. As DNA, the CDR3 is TGTGCCAGCAACCCCTCGGTAGCGGGGGGCACAGATACGCAGTATTTT.

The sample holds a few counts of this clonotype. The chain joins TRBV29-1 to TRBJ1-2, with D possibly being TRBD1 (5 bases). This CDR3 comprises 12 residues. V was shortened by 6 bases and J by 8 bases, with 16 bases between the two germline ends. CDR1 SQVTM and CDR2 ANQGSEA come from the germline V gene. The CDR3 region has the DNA TGCAGCGTACTAACGGGACTTTTGGGCTACACCTTC. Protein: CSVLTGLLGYTF.

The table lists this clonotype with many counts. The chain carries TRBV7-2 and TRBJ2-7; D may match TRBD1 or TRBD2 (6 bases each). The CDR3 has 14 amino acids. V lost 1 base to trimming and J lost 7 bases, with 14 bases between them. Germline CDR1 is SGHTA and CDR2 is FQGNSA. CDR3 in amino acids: CASSLVGGRREQYF. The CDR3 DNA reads TGTGCCAGCAGCTTAGTAGGGGGGAGGCGGGAGCAGTACTTC.

CDR3 sequence: CASSLGGGYSNQPQHF. CDR3 DNA sequence: TGTGCCAGCAGTCTAGGTGGGGGTTATAGCAATCAGCCCCAGCATTTT. The chain employs TRBV6-1 and TRBJ1-5; maybe TRBD1 (5 bases). Germline V CDR1 and CDR2: MNHNS, SASEGT. CDR3 length: 16 amino acids. Trimming cost V 5 bases and J 0 bases, with 14 bases left between them.

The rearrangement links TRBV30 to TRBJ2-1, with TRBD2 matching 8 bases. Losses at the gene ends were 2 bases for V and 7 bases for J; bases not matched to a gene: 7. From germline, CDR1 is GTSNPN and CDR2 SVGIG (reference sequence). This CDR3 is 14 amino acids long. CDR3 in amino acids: CAWSRGLGKNEQFF. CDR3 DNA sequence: TGTGCCTGGAGTAGGGGACTAGGCAAGAATGAGCAGTTCTTC.

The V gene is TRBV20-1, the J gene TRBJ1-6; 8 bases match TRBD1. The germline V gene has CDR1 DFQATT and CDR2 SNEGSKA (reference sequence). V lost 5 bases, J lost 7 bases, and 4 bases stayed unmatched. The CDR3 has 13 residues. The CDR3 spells CSACRTGNSPLHF. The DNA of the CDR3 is TGCAGTGCTTGTAGGACAGGGAATTCACCCCTCCACTTT.

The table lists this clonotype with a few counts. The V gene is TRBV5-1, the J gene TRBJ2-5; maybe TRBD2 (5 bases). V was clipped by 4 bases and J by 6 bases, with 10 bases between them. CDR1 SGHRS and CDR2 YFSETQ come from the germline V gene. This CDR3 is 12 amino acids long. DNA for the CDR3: TGCGCCAGCAGCAACCCCGGGAAGACCCAGTACTTC. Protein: CASSNPGKTQYF.

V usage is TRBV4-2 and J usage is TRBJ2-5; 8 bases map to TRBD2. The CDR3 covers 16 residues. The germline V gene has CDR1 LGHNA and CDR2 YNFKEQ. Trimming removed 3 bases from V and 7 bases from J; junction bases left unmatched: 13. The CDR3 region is CASSQDPLSGGGTQYF. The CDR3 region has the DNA TGTGCCAGCAGCCAGGATCCGCTCAGCGGGGGTGGGACCCAGTACTTC.